Included here is one T cell receptor beta chain sequence, with context. This entry comes from a study of blood T cells in healthy people across ages. The V gene's germline CDR1 is SGHTA and CDR2 FQGTGA. The CDR3 is 17 residues long. V was clipped by 5 bases and J by 4 bases; unmatched bases: 10. Next came a second PCR, run for about 6 to 12 cycles, which used a sample-barcoded 5' primer along with a J-beta primer mix. A single record per CDR3 protein comes from TCRdb applying MiXCR to the 5' RACE reads. The repertoire has about 680,000 distinct CDR3 sequences, 45% to 50% of them found once; the top ten carry 30% to 40%.

The TCR sequence derives from a woman aged 55-70 years in good health. The specimen sequenced was blood. This chain joins TRBV7-3 and TRBJ2-1; 11 positions match TRBD2. The CDR3 protein is CASSIGPGTSGYNEQFF. The DNA of the CDR3 is TGTGCCAGCAGCATAGGGCCCGGGACTAGCGGATACAATGAGCAGTTCTTC.